This T cell receptor beta chain was identified in a study of T cells in Graves' hyperthyroidism and ophthalmopathy. Overall study findings and caveats: Most clonotypes expanded in the thyroid (above 0.001) were also present in blood.

This clonotype was seen a few times. What it recognizes is unknown. V lost 1 base and J lost 5; bases outside the gene matches: 6. The germline V gene has CDR1 SGHRS and CDR2 YFSETQ. The length of the CDR3 is 15 residues. TCR beta CDR3 region amplification was performed from RNA transcripts. RT-PCR in the first round (using the HTBI primer set) targeted the TCR CDR3. MiXCR was run by TCRdb on the multiplex PCR reads, yielding one entry per CDR3 protein. This table holds over 500,000 distinct CDR3 sequences, 17% found once. Exclusion of a patient resulted from uncontrolled infection, other autoimmune disease, pregnancy or lactation.

The sample comprised blood. This chain links TRBV5-1 with TRBJ2-1; the match to TRBD2 covers 7 bases. The clonotype originates from a woman younger than 35 with Graves' ophthalmopathy. In DNA form, the CDR3 reads TGCGCCAGCAGCTTGTTTGTGGGAGGGAACAATGAGCAGTTCTTC. Translating gives CASSLFVGGNNEQFF. Filled out from reference TRBV5-1 and TRBJ2-1, the complete variable domain reads KAGVTQTPRYLIKTRGQQVTLSCSPISGHRSVSWYQQTPGQGLQFLFEYFSETQRNKGNFPGRFSGRQFSNSRSEMNVSTLELGDSALYLCASSLFVGGNNEQFFGPGTRLTVL.